Below, 5 T cell receptor beta chains from the same sample are listed, as sequenced in a study of long-term antiretroviral therapy in people with HIV. At survey level, the immunoSEQ assay was run in its v3.0 version. Only in-frame clones appear in the TCRdb table, and some are missing; sequencing was by immunoSEQ multiplex PCR. Of about 33,000 clones in the sample, around 96% were seen once. Sequenced here: unsorted PBMCs, sampled 6.6 years after starting antiretroviral therapy. These receptors came from a man under 40 with HIV.

The gene calls are TRBV19 and TRBJ2-7; D is undetermined. This CDR3 spans 15 amino acids. Trimming took off 0 bases at V and 0 bases at J, with 9 bases between the two ends. The germline gives CDR1 LNHDA, CDR2 SQIVND (reference sequence). This chain's CDR3 is CASSIDVGISYEQYF. CDR3 DNA sequence: TGTGCCAGTAGTATAGATGTGGGGATCTCCTACGAGCAGTACTTC.

This chain links TRBV30 with TRBJ2-7; tentative D call: TRBD2 (6 bases). V was cut by 2 bases and J by 5 bases, with 13 bases left in between. Germline V gene data show CDR1 as GTSNPN and CDR2 as SVGIG (reference sequence). This CDR3 has 13 amino acids. CDR3 DNA: TGTGCCTGGAGTCGAAGGGGACTGGACGAGCAGTACTTC. Amino acid sequence: CAWSRRGLDEQYF.

The chain joins TRBV4-1 to TRBJ1-5, with 9 bases matching TRBD1. CDR1 MGHRA and CDR2 YSYEKL come from the germline V gene. This CDR3 spans 15 amino acids. The J segment lost 4 bases and the V segment lost 4 bases, leaving 5 bases of the junction unmatched. Here the CDR3 DNA reads TGCGCCAGCAGCCGTGACAGGGGGGATAATCAGCCCCAGCATTTT. Residues: CASSRDRGDNQPQHF.

The chain joins TRBV6-1 to TRBJ2-1; 10 nucleotides align to TRBD2. Germline CDR1 and CDR2: MNHNS and SASEGT. V gave up 8 bases and J gave up 7 bases; unmatched junction bases: 11. The CDR3 is 15 amino acids. The CDR3 loop is CASGLWTSGTNEQFF. For the CDR3, the DNA is TGTGCCAGCGGCTTGTGGACTAGCGGAACGAATGAGCAGTTCTTC.

Only one count was recorded for this clone. This sequence joins TRBV25-1 and TRBJ2-7; 9 nucleotides agree with TRBD1. The CDR3 is made up of 12 amino acids. The germline gives CDR1 MGHDK, CDR2 SYGVNS. The V gene end was trimmed by 6 bases and the J gene end by 5 bases; junction bases not matched to a gene: 2. CDR3 nucleotide sequence: TGTGCCAGCAGCTACAGGGGGCACGAGCAGTACTTC. Translated: CASSYRGHEQYF.